The sequence of this T cell receptor (beta chain) was determined in a study of T cells in Graves' hyperthyroidism and ophthalmopathy (dated by TCRdb to between 2018 and 2020). About the investigation overall: Peripheral blood samples were taken at the time of initial diagnosis, prior to any treatment. To identify distinguishing TCR V-J signatures, a discovery cohort of 90 to 100 patients was used, comprising 43 with Graves' ophthalmopathy and 57 with stable Graves' hyperthyroidism. After sampling, hyperthyroidism patients received methimazole starting at 30 mg daily, and ophthalmopathy patients received high-dose intravenous methylprednisolone. For training and testing, the 100 or so patients in the discovery cohort were randomly divided in a 7:3 ratio. Thyroid tissue and blood T-cell repertoires from more than 5 Graves' hyperthyroidism patients were also compared in the study. Prospective prediction of ophthalmopathy was tested in an independent validation cohort of fewer than 20 hyperthyroidism patients and some 17 patients who later progressed to ophthalmopathy. According to the paper, TCR Vbeta CDR3 sequencing was carried out on over 130 peripheral blood samples, which came from 40 to 45 ophthalmopathy, some 73 hyperthyroidism and about 17 progressor patients.

This clonotype was observed a few times. The antigen it recognizes is unknown. No base qualities exist here, and no much larger clone lies one base off it. As encoded in the germline V gene, CDR1 is MNHEY while CDR2 is SVGAGI. V loses 0 bases, J loses 5 bases, and the germline ends lie 11 bases apart. The CDR3, cysteine through phenylalanine, is 15 amino acids long. Here the CDR3 DNA is all that survives: 45 bases in frame from base 1. The TCR beta CDR3 regions were amplified from RNA transcripts. The first round of RT-PCR for the TCR CDR3 was performed with the HTBI primer set and the Qiagen OneStep RT-PCR kit. The libraries were constructed in a second round of multiplex PCR and then size-selected and purified. The libraries were sequenced on an Illumina HiSeq2000 using paired-end 100 bp reads. Concerning the study's data processing: Raw data were processed with SOAPnuke, discarding reads with adapters, uncalled bases, mean Phred below 15, or no exact constant-primer or identifier match. COPE v1.2.5 was used to merge the high-quality paired reads, and each unique nucleotide sequence was defined as a clonotype. MiTCR v1.1 was used to align clonotypes to the IMGT TRBV, TRBD and TRBJ reference segments. Only V-J combinations with frequency above 0.0001, covering approximately 99% of repertoires, were analysed. The TCS score was defined as F50 (clonal expansion) divided by E x V (chaos), with BLOSUM62-based TCRdist calculated between CDR3 peptides within each V-J. Welch's t-statistics and random forest reduced roughly 530 V-J features to 10 to 15, which were used in a naive Bayes classifier (R e1071). TCRdb trimmed the raw reads at Q25, called clones with MiXCR and kept productive beta chains. Each record represents a unique CDR3 protein, reported with the most common genes and DNA among its rows. The V and J calls and clone size are TCRdb's, not the authors'. In this sample the table shows hundreds of thousands of distinct CDR3 sequences, about 15% of which occur a single time. 10% of the sample comes from the top ten.

A patient counted as having stable Graves' hyperthyroidism if no progression to ophthalmopathy occurred over 18 months of follow-up. Hyperthyroidism patients were aged 18 to 65 years and newly diagnosed, with disease duration of less than 2 months. Any patient with an uncontrolled infection, another autoimmune disease, pregnancy or lactation was excluded. Diagnoses relied on clinical symptoms, serum thyroxine and TRAb, thyroid ultrasound and orbital computed tomography. PBMCs were isolated from about 10 ml of fresh peripheral blood by Ficoll-Paque density gradient centrifugation. Total RNA was extracted using Trizol reagent, and RNA quality was assessed on an Agilent 2100 Bioanalyzer. General findings and caveats noted by the study authors: Sample size was not statistically predetermined, and blinding of investigators to group allocation was not performed. During validation, the model predicted progression to ophthalmopathy a median of approximately six months ahead of onset, with just under 71% sensitivity and under 85% specificity. In cross-validation, a model built on a 13 V-J signature told ophthalmopathy apart from stable hyperthyroidism with under 90% sensitivity and about 81% specificity, and in testing the same model reached 80%/75%. Most expanded thyroid clonotypes (frequency above 0.001) were also detected in blood, suggesting blood repertoires may reflect thyroid immune responses.

The clonotype comes from a woman between 18 and 30 years old with Graves' hyperthyroidism. Sequenced material: blood. The V and J genes are TRBV6-5 and TRBJ2-4, with TRBD2 tentatively as D gene (5 bases match). The bases are TGTGCCAGCAGTTACTCGAGAGGGTCGCAAAACATTCAGTACTTC. Its translation reads: CASSYSRGSQNIQYF.